The 9 T cell receptor beta chains given below trace back to one sample, sequenced in a study of T-cell memory formation after mild COVID-19. TCRdb re-called the 5' RACE reads through MiXCR, storing one row per CDR3 protein. The top ten hold approximately 25% of the sample, which has some 290,000 distinct CDR3 sequences, about 16% seen once. Material for sequencing was PBMCs or a T cell subset sorted from them (not recorded which). The receptors here all came from a man between 18 and 35 years old who had mild COVID-19 (a few samples of this study predate the infection). Cell type and time point are not known.

The chain combines TRBV3-1 with TRBJ2-2; D is perhaps TRBD2 (6 bases). Germline CDR1 LGHDT, CDR2 YNNKEL (reference sequence). The CDR3 spans 15 residues. The germline V and J ends were trimmed by 1 base and 3 bases, with 9 bases remaining between them. CDR3 sequence reads: CASSQAGVDTGELFF. CDR3 coding DNA: TGTGCCAGCAGCCAAGCGGGGGTAGACACCGGGGAGCTGTTTTTT.

The chain joins TRBV7-2 to TRBJ2-3; possible D gene TRBD2, 5 bases. V was trimmed by 0 bases and J by 11 bases, leaving 9 bases between them. Germline V gives CDR1 SGHTA, CDR2 FQGNSA. The CDR3 sequence is 12 residues long. Written as DNA, the CDR3 is TGTGCCAGCAGCTTAGCGCGGGCACAGCAGTATTTT. Translated, it gives CASSLARAQQYF.

This clonotype was recorded at least ten times. The genes are TRBV20-1 and TRBJ2-7, with D tentatively TRBD1 or TRBD2 (5 bases each). The germline gives CDR1 DFQATT, CDR2 SNEGSKA (reference sequence). This CDR3 contains 15 residues. Deletions cut 6 bases from V and 2 bases from J, with 20 bases between. CDR3 sequence: CSAPLWETAAYEQYF. The CDR3 DNA reads as TGCAGTGCGCCCCTCTGGGAGACAGCAGCCTACGAGCAGTACTTC.

The genes are TRBV6-1 and TRBJ2-7, with D perhaps TRBD1 (5 bases). V was trimmed by 2 bases and J by 3 bases, leaving 5 bases between them. Germline V gene sequence: CDR1 MNHNS, CDR2 SASEGT. This CDR3 spans 12 amino acids. CDR3 sequence: CASSETGYEQYV. The DNA for the CDR3 is TGTGCCAGCAGTGAAACAGGCTACGAGCAGTACGTC.

Ten or more counts support this clonotype. The CDR3 protein is CATSERPEGGNTGELFF. CDR3 in DNA: TGTGCCACCAGTGAACGTCCTGAAGGGGGGAACACCGGGGAGCTGTTTTTT. The chain links TRBV24-1 to TRBJ2-2; weak D call: TRBD1 (6 bases). V lost 4 bases and J lost 1, with 15 bases in between. The CDR3 covers 17 residues. The germline V gene has CDR1 KGHDR and CDR2 SFDVKD.

V usage is TRBV3-1 and J usage is TRBJ2-1; a possible D gene is TRBD2 (5 bases). V lost 1 base and J 3 bases, leaving 16 bases between the germline ends. The CDR3 length is 17 residues. Germline V gene lookup returns CDR1 LGHDT and CDR2 YNNKEL (reference sequence). CDR3 DNA: TGTGCCAGCAGCCAAGTCGGGAACCCCAACATCTACAATGAGCAGTTCTTC. Encoded protein: CASSQVGNPNIYNEQFF.

This clonotype was picked up many times. The chain combines TRBV5-6 with TRBJ1-3, with TRBD1 identical over 8 bases. This CDR3 is built from 16 residues. Germline CDR1 SGHDT, CDR2 YYEEEE. V was pared by 2 bases and J by 2 bases, with 6 bases of the junction left unmatched. The CDR3 region has the DNA TGTGCCAGCAGCTTACCGGACAGGGCGACTGGAAACACCATATATTTT. It encodes CASSLPDRATGNTIYF.

The rearrangement links TRBV29-1 to TRBJ1-3; 7 nucleotides match TRBD1. Germline CDR1 and CDR2: SQVTM and ANQGSEA. The CDR3 consists of 15 residues. Trimming cost V 1 base and J 2 bases; bases outside gene matches: 5. CDR3: CSVEGYRGAGNTIYF. The CDR3, as DNA: TGCAGCGTTGAAGGGTACAGGGGTGCTGGAAACACCATATATTTT.

This clonotype showed up many times. The chain employs TRBV4-1 and TRBJ2-3; weak D call: TRBD2 (6 bases). The CDR3 spans 17 residues. Trimming left V 0 bases short and J 3 bases short, with 16 bases between. Germline V gene data show CDR1 as MGHRA and CDR2 as YSYEKL. The CDR3 protein is CASSQDYVAGLTDTQYF. CDR3 DNA sequence: TGCGCCAGCAGCCAAGATTATGTTGCGGGGTTAACAGATACGCAGTATTTT.